Following are 9 T cell receptor beta chains from one sample sequenced in a study of beta chain features in type 1 diabetes. Expressed TCRB transcripts were sequenced, since all the RNA that had been isolated was reverse transcribed. The assay was immunoSEQ multiplex PCR, and TCRdb's table has in-frame clones only and misses some. The sample comprises about 410,000 clones, approximately 15% of which are singletons, and 0.035% to 0.04% rests with the top ten. The sequenced material came from naive CD4+ T cells from blood. These receptors all stem from a man aged 30 to 45 in good health.

This clone was counted only a few times. The chain joins TRBV9 to TRBJ1-2, with D perhaps matching TRBD1 (6 bases). The V end was cut by 3 bases, the J end by 1 base, with 25 bases between. Germline CDR1 SGDLS, CDR2 YYNGEE. This CDR3 is 19 amino acids long. The CDR3 spells CASSATPGVNRGINYGYTF. In DNA, the CDR3 is TGTGCCAGCAGCGCGACGCCAGGGGTCAATCGGGGGATTAACTATGGCTACACCTTC.

This clone was seen only a few times. This chain uses TRBV4-1 with TRBJ2-7; D is ambiguous. CDR1 is MGHRA and CDR2 is YSYEKL in the germline V gene. The CDR3 consists of 13 residues. Trimming removed 0 bases at V and 6 bases at J, with 9 bases between. CDR3 coding DNA: TGCGCCAGCAGCCAAGATGGGGTAGGCGAGCAGTACTTC. It encodes CASSQDGVGEQYF.

The V gene is TRBV30, the J gene TRBJ2-1, with D perhaps TRBD1 or TRBD2 (5 bases each). The ends were cut back, 1 base at V and 8 bases at J, with 12 bases in the middle. The CDR3 length is 13 residues. Germline CDR1 reads GTSNPN; CDR2 reads SVGIG (reference sequence). The CDR3 is CAWSGTGTYEQFF. The CDR3 coding sequence is TGTGCCTGGAGTGGAACGGGGACCTATGAGCAGTTCTTC. The variable domain in full, with the rest retrieved from reference TRBV30 and TRBJ2-1, is SQTIHQWPATLVQPVGSPLSLECTVEGTSNPNLYWYRQAAGRGLQLLFYSVGIGQISSEVPQNLSASRPQDRQFILSSKKLLLSDSGFYLCAWSGTGTYEQFFGPGTRLTVL.

The V gene is TRBV9, the J gene TRBJ2-5, with 8 bases aligning to TRBD2. Germline V gene sequence: CDR1 SGDLS, CDR2 YYNGEE. V was pared by 3 bases and J by 2 bases, with 6 bases of the junction left unmatched. The CDR3 loop spans 15 amino acids. The CDR3 bases are TGTGCCAGCAGCGCACATAGCGGGAAGCAAGAGACCCAGTACTTC. It codes for CASSAHSGKQETQYF.

The rearrangement links TRBV9 to TRBJ2-4, with D perhaps TRBD1 (6 bases). Germline V gene data show CDR1 as SGDLS and CDR2 as YYNGEE. V dropped 0 bases and J dropped 10 bases, with 17 bases sitting between them. The length of the CDR3 is 15 residues. CDR3 sequence reads: CASSVEGTRGNIQYF. The CDR3 DNA reads as TGTGCCAGCAGCGTAGAAGGGACAAGGGGCAATATTCAGTACTTC.

There are many counts of this clone. The chain links TRBV29-1 to TRBJ2-3, with a weak D call TRBD2 (6 bases). The germline V gene has CDR1 SQVTM and CDR2 ANQGSEA. Trimming shortened V by 8 bases and J by 6 bases, and 24 bases separated the two germline ends. The CDR3 totals 15 residues. CDR3 protein: CSLKIGGKVGDTQYF. CDR3 bases: TGCAGCCTCAAAATTGGCGGGAAAGTCGGGGATACGCAGTATTTT.

The table lists this clone with a few counts. The chain recombines TRBV7-9 with TRBJ2-1; TRBD2 matches at 10 bases. V trimming: 5 bases; J trimming: 13 bases; junction bases outside the gene matches: 8. Looked up from germline, CDR1 is SEHNR and CDR2 is FQNEAQ (reference sequence). The CDR3 extends over 13 amino acids. The CDR3 bases are TGTGCCAGCAGCCTTGGGACTAGCGTATCCCAGTTCTTC. It encodes CASSLGTSVSQFF.

Only a few counts were recorded for this clone. V and J are TRBV5-6 and TRBJ2-1, with TRBD2 as a possible D gene (6 bases). CDR3 length: 15 residues. V lost 4 bases to trimming and J lost 3 bases, with 14 bases between them. CDR1 and CDR2 from the germline V gene are SGHDT and YYEEEE. CDR3 coding DNA: TGTGCCAGCAGCCGCCTAGCGTACGACTACAATGAGCAGTTCTTC. This gives the protein CASSRLAYDYNEQFF.

This clone was counted a few times. DNA for the CDR3: TGTGCCTGGGTCCAGGGGGAAGCTTTCTTT. This gives the protein CAWVQGEAFF. This sequence joins TRBV30 and TRBJ1-1; maybe TRBD1 (6 bases). The CDR3 has 10 residues. CDR1 is GTSNPN and CDR2 is SVGIG in the germline V gene (reference sequence). V was pared by 5 bases and J by 8 bases, with 9 bases between.